These T cell receptor beta chains were read from a single sample in a study of human T cells and chemical hapten exposure. Via MiXCR, TCRdb re-called the RACE reads, giving one row per CDR3 protein. Here the sample spans 250,000 or so distinct CDR3 sequences, around 9.3% being singletons. The specimen was whole blood, collected in connection with sensitization to the hapten diphenylcyclopropenone (DPC). These receptor sequences come from a woman in her forties with alopecia areata. Some clones in this sample may be carry-over from other donors' samples. Each CDR3 is given without its conserved first and last residue. The order of the fields is D gene, V gene, J gene, CDR3 protein. The D gene is left open where the match is weak.

.,TRBV6-5,TRBJ1-1,ASSYTPGGGNTEAF
TRBD1,TRBV7-8,TRBJ1-2,ASSLGHRDRSTYGYT
TRBD1,TRBV28,TRBJ1-4,ASNRDRAGREKLF
.,TRBV21-1,TRBJ2-3,ASTSSYRTSDTQY
.,TRBV12-3/TRBV12-4,TRBJ2-2,ASSELRTGELF
TRBD1,TRBV5-6,TRBJ2-5,ASSWPRTGPGETQY
TRBD1,TRBV19,TRBJ1-5,ASSRGQPNSNQPQH
TRBD2,TRBV10-3,TRBJ2-3,AISVAGGGDTQY
TRBD2,TRBV20-1,TRBJ2-3,SATPGLAGWEDTQY
TRBD2,TRBV5-4,TRBJ2-3,ASSLTAGAVDTQY
TRBD2,TRBV4-2,TRBJ2-7,ASSQLNLAGGLQY
TRBD2,TRBV28,TRBJ2-1,ASRHLAGGLYNEQF
TRBD2,TRBV5-1,TRBJ2-1,TSSLVGLAYNEQF
.,TRBV6-2/TRBV6-3,TRBJ2-5,ASSYEGAKETQY
.,TRBV28,TRBJ1-3,ASSMAVSGNTIY
.,TRBV7-7,TRBJ2-7,ASSSRTVTSRSYEQY
TRBD1,TRBV10-2,TRBJ2-1,ASIAGQGINEQF
.,TRBV6-5,TRBJ2-7,ASSYSYGTNTYEQY
.,TRBV29-1,TRBJ2-7,SASPDRSYEQY
TRBD2,TRBV7-3,TRBJ2-1,ASSLTGASGRADEQF
TRBD1,TRBV2,TRBJ2-1,ASKIEQGEF
.,TRBV6-2/TRBV6-3,TRBJ1-1,ASTAPQGWGNTEAF
.,TRBV9,TRBJ2-3,ASSPGRPSTDTQY
TRBD2,TRBV11-2,TRBJ2-7,ASSSKVTGGLPHEQY
.,TRBV29-1,TRBJ2-3,SVVPSTDTQY
TRBD2,TRBV27,TRBJ2-2,ASSLRARLAGDTGELF
TRBD1,TRBV5-1,TRBJ1-2,ASSGTGELPVSGNT